This TCR beta chain appears in the sequencing data of a study of beta chain features in type 1 diabetes. Study conclusions and caveats: Naive, central memory and regulatory TCRB repertoires appeared more similar among patients than healthy donors. Moderate but significant shortening of TCRB CDR3s was recorded in all four CD4+ subsets from Type 1 diabetes patients.

This clone came up a few times. No antigen is known for it. V lost 2 bases and J lost 5; bases outside the gene matches: 6. CDR1 SGHDT and CDR2 YYEEEE come from the germline V gene. The CDR3 totals 14 residues. Every isolated RNA sample was fully reverse transcribed, so sequencing captured expressed TCRB transcripts. Assay: immunoSEQ multiplex PCR; the TCRdb copy retains only in-frame clones and omits some. The sample has roughly 150,000 clones; about 9% are singletons. Heparinised blood was drawn once per donor, averaging approximately 100 mL. Sorting based on CD45RO/CCR7/CD25/CD127/CD95/CD27 separated CD4+ naive, central memory, regulatory and stem cell-like memory cells.

The V and J genes are TRBV5-6 and TRBJ1-1, with 7 positions matching TRBD1. The clonotype originates from a woman aged 18-29 years with type 1 diabetes. Sequenced material: central memory CD4+ T cells from blood. DNA for the CDR3: TGTGCCAGCAGCTTATCCTACAGGGGAACTGAAGCTTTCTTT. Its protein product is CASSLSYRGTEAFF.